The rows below give T cell receptor beta chains drawn from one sample of a study of blood T cell repertoires in COVID-19. The repertoire was sequenced with immunoSEQ multiplex PCR; TCRdb's copy has only in-frame clones and lacks some. The sample yields about 300,000 clones, around four fifths seen once. Source material: peripheral blood. These receptors all stem from a woman aged 50 to 60 with acute or convalescent COVID-19. Both conserved end residues are part of each CDR3. A D gene is named only where the DNA matches it firmly. Some rows mark clone size as missing; the rest say once, few, many or name a class of expanded clone.

j_call	d_call	v_call	clone_size	cdr3_nt	cdr3_aa
TRBJ2-3	-	TRBV30	-	TGTGCCTGGAGTGCATCGTACAACAGAGCAACAGATACGCAGTATTTT	CAWSASYNRATDTQYF
TRBJ2-1	-	TRBV9	once	TGTGCCAGCAGCGTTTACAAGAACAATGAGCAGTTCTTC	CASSVYKNNEQFF
TRBJ1-1	-	TRBV24-1	-	TGTGCCACCAGTCCAGATCCGAACACTGAAGCTTTCTTT	CATSPDPNTEAFF
TRBJ2-3	-	TRBV27	-	TGTGCCAGCAGTTTTGAGCCTTTCACAGATACGCAGTATTTT	CASSFEPFTDTQYF
TRBJ1-5	-	TRBV18	-	TGTGCCAGCTCATCCCCCGATCAGCCCCAGCATTTT	CASSSPDQPQHF
TRBJ2-5	-	TRBV5-1	-	TGCGCCAGCAGCTTGGGGGGGCAGAGGGAGACCCAGTACTTC	CASSLGGQRETQYF
TRBJ1-1	-	TRBV20-1	-	TGCAGACAGGGCGGGAACACTGAAGCTTTCTTT	CRQGGNTEAFF
TRBJ1-4	-	TRBV4-1	once	TGCGCCAGCAGCCCCGTAGGAGATATAGCGACTAATGAAAAACTGTTTTTT	CASSPVGDIATNEKLFF
TRBJ1-2	TRBD1	TRBV19	-	TGTGCCAGTACCTCTCGACAGGGTTTGGACTATGGCTACACCTTC	CASTSRQGLDYGYTF
TRBJ1-5	TRBD1	TRBV2	few	TGTGCCAGCAGGGGGGACAGGGCCACCAATCAGCCCCAGCATTTT	CASRGDRATNQPQHF
TRBJ2-7	TRBD1	TRBV7-9	-	TGTGCCAGCAGCCCCGACAGGGCCGAATCCTACGAGCAGTACTTC	CASSPDRAESYEQYF
TRBJ2-1	-	TRBV5-1	-	TGCGCCAGCAGCTTGGATCCAGCGGCAACTTACAATGAGCAGTTCTTC	CASSLDPAATYNEQFF
TRBJ2-1	-	TRBV11-1	-	TGTGCCAGCAGCTTAGACGCAGGACAATCTTACAATGAGCAGTTCTTC	CASSLDAGQSYNEQFF
TRBJ1-5	TRBD1	TRBV7-9	-	TGTGCCAGCAGCTTGTTCACTGGGGCAGGGGGTAGCAATCAGCCCCAGCATTTT	CASSLFTGAGGSNQPQHF
TRBJ2-3	-	TRBV3-1/TRBV3-2	-	TGTGCCAGCAGCAAGGCGGCTGAAGATACGCAGTATTTT	CASSKAAEDTQYF
TRBJ2-3	-	TRBV12-3/TRBV12-4	-	TGTGCCAGCAGTGTTACGGACACCATTTTT	CASSVTDTIF
TRBJ1-2	TRBD1	TRBV30	once	TGTGCCGGCACGGACAGGGGAGTTTGGATTTATGGCTACACCTTC	CAGTDRGVWIYGYTF
TRBJ1-1	-	TRBV5-8	-	TGTGCCAGCAGCGCAGTAAACACTGAAGCTTTCTTT	CASSAVNTEAFF
TRBJ2-1	-	TRBV20-1	-	TGCAGTGCTAGTATCCCCGGGGGTTACAATGAGCAGTTCTTC	CSASIPGGYNEQFF
TRBJ2-1	TRBD1	TRBV20-1	-	TGCAGTGCTAGTACCGGGACAGGGGCAAGCAATGAGCAGTTCTTC	CSASTGTGASNEQFF
TRBJ2-7	TRBD2	TRBV6-2/TRBV6-3	-	TGTGCCAGCAGTTGGACTAGCGGGGCCTCCTACGAGCAGTACTTC	CASSWTSGASYEQYF
TRBJ1-5	-	TRBV14	-	TGTGCCAGCAGCCGCACGGGAAGCAATCAGCCCCAGCATTTT	CASSRTGSNQPQHF
TRBJ1-6	-	TRBV4-1	once	TGCGCCAGCAGCCAAGCCGCGGACTTCTATAATTCACCCCTCCACTTT	CASSQAADFYNSPLHF
TRBJ1-5	-	TRBV7-2	few	TGTGCCAGCAGCTTATGGGCAGGACAGCCCCAGCATTTT	CASSLWAGQPQHF
TRBJ2-1	-	TRBV20-1	-	TGCAGTGCTAATCGGGATGAGCAGTTCTTC	CSANRDEQFF
TRBJ1-2	-	TRBV20-1	few	TGCAGTGCTAGTGACGGGTACGGTGGCTACACCTTC	CSASDGYGGYTF
TRBJ2-7	-	TRBV9	-	TGTGCCAGCAGCGCCGGACAGAACTACGAGCAGTACTTC	CASSAGQNYEQYF
TRBJ1-1	TRBD1	TRBV3-1/TRBV3-2	once	TGTGCCAGCACCCAGCAGGGGGCGACCACTGAAGCTTTCTTT	CASTQQGATTEAFF
TRBJ2-1	TRBD2	TRBV19	-	TGTGCCACCTCCCTAGCGGGGGGGTGGGATGAGCAGTTCTTC	CATSLAGGWDEQFF
TRBJ2-3	-	TRBV5-1	-	TGCGCCAGCAGCTTGCCTAGCTCCACAGATACGCAGTATTTT	CASSLPSSTDTQYF
TRBJ2-1	TRBD2	TRBV6-5	-	TGTGCCAGCAGTCCCCTAGCGGGAGAGTACAATGAGCAGTTCTTC	CASSPLAGEYNEQFF